This passage covers 20 T cell receptor beta chains from one sample sequenced in a study of shared clonotypes between healthy human individuals. Measured with immunoSEQ multiplex PCR; TCRdb has only the in-frame clones, and not every one. Of 1,400,000 or so clones listed, approximately 98.5% are singletons. The sequencing input was naive CD4+ T cells sorted from blood. Subset indicated: CD45RA+ positively selected. Every receptor here comes from a man younger than 40 in good health.

The gene calls are TRBV19 and TRBJ2-7; 8 positions match TRBD1. Losses at the gene ends were 9 bases for V and 1 base for J; bases not matched to a gene: 8. Germline V gene sequence: CDR1 LNHDA, CDR2 SQIVND (reference sequence). CDR3 length: 14 amino acids. The CDR3 DNA is TGTGCCAGCCGAGGACAGGGCCATTCCTACGAGCAGTACTTC. Protein: CASRGQGHSYEQYF.

V and J are TRBV7-8 and TRBJ1-5, with D maybe TRBD1 (5 bases). V shed 0 bases and J shed 6 bases, with 18 bases lying between them. Germline V gene sequence: CDR1 SGHVS, CDR2 FQNEAQ. The CDR3 sequence is 17 residues long. The CDR3 DNA sequence: TGTGCCAGCAGCTTAGCGCAACTTAAAAGGGGCAGTCAGCCCCAGCATTTT. Amino acid sequence: CASSLAQLKRGSQPQHF.

The chain links TRBV7-2 to TRBJ2-2; 10 bases map to TRBD2. Germline-derived CDR1 and CDR2 are SGHTA and FQGNSA. Trimming took 2 bases from V and 7 from J; bases not matched to a gene: 7. The CDR3 totals 16 residues. The CDR3 loop is CASSLRSGRGIGELFF. The CDR3 region has the DNA TGTGCCAGCAGCTTAAGGAGCGGGAGGGGTATCGGGGAGCTGTTTTTT.

V is TRBV7-7 and J is TRBJ2-7; 7 bases match TRBD1. There are 13 residues in the CDR3. The junction had 5 bases not matched to a gene; V was cut back by 6 bases and J by 3 bases. The germline V gene encodes CDR1 SSHAT and CDR2 FNYEAQ (reference sequence). The CDR3 region is CASSRDRDYEQYF. CDR3 sequence (DNA): TGTGCCAGCAGTCGGGACAGAGACTACGAGCAGTACTTC.

The chain has TRBV6-1 and TRBJ1-1; no clear D gene. The germline V and J ends were trimmed by 5 bases and 3 bases, with 13 bases remaining between them. This CDR3 is built from 14 residues. Looked up from germline, CDR1 is MNHNS and CDR2 is SASEGT. The CDR3 is CASSPQPQDTEAFF. The CDR3 coding sequence is TGTGCCAGCAGTCCCCAGCCGCAAGACACTGAAGCTTTCTTT.

The chain couples TRBV10-1 to TRBJ2-7; the match to TRBD1 covers 7 bases. Germline-derived CDR1 and CDR2 are WNHNN and SYGVQD (reference sequence). This CDR3 has 15 residues. The V gene end was trimmed by 8 bases and the J gene end by 7 bases; junction bases not matched to a gene: 17. CDR3 residues: CASSPRAGGSWEQYF. Written as DNA, the CDR3 is TGCGCCAGCTCCCCACGAGCAGGGGGTTCATGGGAGCAGTACTTC.

The CDR3 coding sequence is TGTGCCAGCAGTCGACCCGCGGGGCAGTTCTTC. Translating it yields CASSRPAGQFF. The gene calls are TRBV6-1 and TRBJ2-1, with D possibly being TRBD2 (5 bases). CDR1 and CDR2 (germline): MNHNS, SASEGT. Trimming took off 5 bases at V and 12 bases at J, with 11 bases between the two ends. The CDR3 contains 11 residues.

The chain has TRBV5-4 and TRBJ1-1, with a possible D match to TRBD1 (5 bases). Per germline, CDR1 SGHNT and CDR2 YYREEE (reference sequence). The CDR3 runs to 14 residues. V lost 4 bases and J 0 bases, leaving 10 bases between the germline ends. The CDR3 region is CASSPRQLNTEAFF. CDR3 bases: TGTGCCAGCAGCCCCCGACAGCTGAACACTGAAGCTTTCTTT. Full variable domain (outside the CDR3, taken from reference TRBV5-4 and TRBJ1-1): ETGVTQSPTHLIKTRGQQVTLRCSSQSGHNTVSWYQQALGQGPQFIFQYYREEENGRGNFPPRFSGLQFPNYSSELNVNALELDDSALYLCASSPRQLNTEAFFGQGTRLTVV.

The genes are TRBV28 and TRBJ2-1; the match to TRBD2 covers 10 bases. Germline values: CDR1 MDHEN, CDR2 SYDVKM. CDR3 length: 16 residues. Trimming removed 4 bases from V and 10 bases from J; junction bases left unmatched: 13. Here the CDR3 reads CASSSWTSGLQFEQFF. DNA of the CDR3: TGTGCCAGCAGTTCCTGGACTAGCGGCTTACAATTCGAGCAGTTCTTC.

This clone was counted once. The rearrangement uses TRBV6-6 and TRBJ2-7; 7 bases are shared with TRBD1. V lost 7 bases and J lost 1; bases outside the gene matches: 4. Germline assignment: CDR1 MNHNY and CDR2 SVGAGI (reference sequence). This CDR3 has 13 residues. CDR3 loop: CASKGTASYEQYF. The CDR3 region has the DNA TGTGCCAGCAAGGGGACAGCATCCTACGAGCAGTACTTC.

The chain links TRBV27 to TRBJ1-4; no definite D call. The CDR3 is 15 amino acids. Trimming stripped 6 bases from V and 0 bases from J, with 11 bases between. Germline V lookup: CDR1 MNHEY, CDR2 SMNVEV (reference sequence). CDR3 coding DNA: TGTGCCAGCAGCCTCCGGAGTGCAACTAATGAAAAACTGTTTTTT. Its protein is CASSLRSATNEKLFF. Full variable domain (remainder filled in from reference TRBV27 and TRBJ1-4): EAQVTQNPRYLITVTGKKLTVTCSQNMNHEYMSWYRQDPGLGLRQIYYSMNVEVTDKGDVPEGYKVSRKEKRNFPLILESPSPNQTSLYFCASSLRSATNEKLFFGSGTQLSVL.

The V and J genes are TRBV6-5 and TRBJ1-3, with D maybe TRBD1 (5 bases). V was cut by 5 bases and J by 3 bases, with 14 bases left in between. The germline gives CDR1 MNHEY, CDR2 SVGAGI. The CDR3 runs to 15 residues. CDR3: CASSQGSNGGNTIYF. CDR3 DNA sequence: TGTGCCAGCAGTCAGGGATCCAATGGTGGAAACACCATATATTTT.

The count of this clone is one. Additional DNA sequences in this sample encode the identical CDR3. The V gene is TRBV5-1, the J gene TRBJ1-1; TRBD1 aligns across 8 bases. Losses at the gene ends were 2 bases for V and 7 bases for J; bases not matched to a gene: 1. Germline values: CDR1 SGHRS, CDR2 YFSETQ. CDR3 size: 12 residues. The DNA for the CDR3 is TGCGCCAGCAGCTTAGGACAGGGTGAAGCTTTCTTT. This translates into CASSLGQGEAFF.

This chain joins TRBV5-4 and TRBJ2-3; TRBD2 matches 11 bases. Losses at the gene ends were 4 bases for V and 2 bases for J; bases not matched to a gene: 9. CDR3 length equals 17 residues. Germline V gene data show CDR1 as SGHNT and CDR2 as YYREEE (reference sequence). For the CDR3, the DNA is TGTGCCAGCAGCATCCTAGCGGGAGGCCAGCCCACAGATACGCAGTATTTT. Its translation: CASSILAGGQPTDTQYF.

As for this clone: This CDR3 is also generated by other DNA sequences in the sample. The J gene is TRBJ1-5, the V gene TRBV6-5, with 9 bases that match TRBD1. From germline, CDR1 is MNHEY and CDR2 SVGAGI. The CDR3 has 13 residues. V gave up 4 bases and J gave up 7 bases; unmatched junction bases: 2. The CDR3 sequence: CASSSDRGQPQHF. In DNA form, the CDR3 reads TGTGCCAGCAGTTCAGACAGGGGGCAGCCCCAGCATTTT.

The chain carries TRBV29-1 and TRBJ1-1, with D unresolved. The CDR3 totals 12 residues. The ends were cut back, 7 bases at V and 4 bases at J, with 13 bases in the middle. Germline V gene lookup returns CDR1 SQVTM and CDR2 ANQGSEA. Written as DNA, the CDR3 is TGCAGCGCTGTCTTGGGGTTCACTGAAGCTTTCTTT. Translating gives CSAVLGFTEAFF.

The V and J genes are TRBV5-1 and TRBJ2-3; 7 nucleotides line up with TRBD2. The CDR3 is 16 residues long. Germline values: CDR1 SGHRS, CDR2 YFSETQ. V was clipped by 6 bases and J by 0 bases; unmatched bases: 10. In DNA, the CDR3 is TGCGCCAGCATCGCGGGAGCTAGCTTTAGCACAGATACGCAGTATTTT. Translated: CASIAGASFSTDTQYF. Supplemented by reference TRBV5-1 and TRBJ2-3, the full variable domain reads KAGVTQTPRYLIKTRGQQVTLSCSPISGHRSVSWYQQTPGQGLQFLFEYFSETQRNKGNFPGRFSGRQFSNSRSEMNVSTLELGDSALYLCASIAGASFSTDTQYFGPGTRLTVL.

As to this clone: Additional DNA sequences in this sample encode the identical CDR3. The chain joins TRBV6-5 to TRBJ1-2, with TRBD1 as a possible D gene (6 bases). Germline V gene data show CDR1 as MNHEY and CDR2 as SVGAGI. Trimming cost V 0 bases and J 4 bases, with 9 bases left between them. This CDR3 has 14 residues. The CDR3 bases are TGTGCCAGCAGTTACTCACAGGGTCTCTATGGCTACACCTTC. Amino acid sequence: CASSYSQGLYGYTF.

This chain uses TRBV7-9 with TRBJ2-5, with TRBD2 as a possible D gene (5 bases). Germline CDR1 SEHNR, CDR2 FQNEAQ (reference sequence). V lost 2 bases, J lost 4 bases, and 17 bases lay in between. This CDR3 spans 16 amino acids. The CDR3: CASSLKANGAGETQYF. The CDR3 nucleotides are TGTGCCAGCAGCTTAAAAGCCAATGGTGCGGGAGAGACCCAGTACTTC.

Regarding this clone: One junction end does not reproduce the germline sequence, and a read error may be involved. This chain uses TRBV15 with TRBJ2-1, with a weak D call TRBD1 (6 bases). The CDR3 has 14 residues. The germline V gene has CDR1 LNHNV and CDR2 YYDKDF (reference sequence). CDR3 protein: CATSRNSGGNGQFF. The CDR3 region has the DNA TGTGCCACCAGCAGAAATAGTGGGGGCAATGGGCAGTTCTTC.